The 32 T cell receptor beta chains in this list originate from one sample, sequenced in a study of T cells after yellow fever vaccination (dated by TCRdb to the late 2010s). The treatment or condition label on this specimen signifies: live attenuated yellow fever vaccine strain. Library construction relied on 5' RACE. This sample was sequenced with an Illumina NovaSeq 6000. TCRdb handled the public reads itself, with Q25 trimming in fastp and clone calling in MiXCR, and kept productive beta chains. Duplicate CDR3 protein sequences are folded into a single record with the most common DNA and genes. The sample has 350,000 to 450,000 distinct CDR3 sequences on record, around 20% of them singletons. The ten largest clones represent roughly a sixth of the sample. The sequencing used PBMCs, collected before the yellow fever booster vaccination. These receptors were obtained from a man aged 18 to 30 who received the YFV17D yellow fever vaccine.

This clonotype was seen repeatedly, ten times or more. The V and J genes are TRBV15 and TRBJ2-5; D not resolved. V gave up 5 bases and J gave up 1 base, with 11 bases separating them. Germline V lookup: CDR1 LNHNV, CDR2 YYDKDF (reference sequence). The CDR3 contains 14 residues. The CDR3 DNA is TGTGCCACCAGCTCTGACTCACCCCAAGAGACCCAGTACTTC. It encodes CATSSDSPQETQYF.

The chain recombines TRBV12-3 or TRBV12-4 with TRBJ1-5, with TRBD1 identical over 7 bases. J lost 7 bases, V lost 6 bases, and 6 bases had no gene match. This CDR3 has 13 amino acids. The CDR3 DNA reads as TGTGCCAGCAGGTCAGGGGGGCAACAGCCCCAGCATTTT. This codes for CASRSGGQQPQHF.

The chain carries TRBV6-2 or TRBV6-3 and TRBJ2-2; perhaps TRBD2 as D (6 bases). Deletions cut 0 bases from V and 7 bases from J, with 12 bases between. The CDR3 is made up of 15 amino acids. The germline CDR1 and CDR2 sequences are MNHEY and SVGEGT. The CDR3, as DNA: TGTGCCAGCAGTTACTCGACGCGGGGTTACGGGGAGCTGTTTTTT. Residues: CASSYSTRGYGELFF.

V gene TRBV12-3 or TRBV12-4 combines with J gene TRBJ2-3; 10 bases are a match to TRBD2. V trimming: 6 bases; J trimming: 1 base; junction bases outside the gene matches: 4. The CDR3 is made up of 15 amino acids. CDR3 loop: CASRLAGARTDTQYF. The CDR3 DNA follows: TGTGCCAGCAGGCTAGCGGGGGCACGCACAGATACGCAGTATTTT.

V is TRBV7-6 and J is TRBJ2-1; 9 bases match TRBD1. The CDR3 loop spans 16 amino acids. With V trimmed by 2 bases and J by 5 bases, 7 bases remained unmatched. Germline V lookup: CDR1 SGHVS, CDR2 FNYEAQ. The CDR3 here is CASSLRPGQGNNEQFF. For the CDR3, the DNA is TGTGCCAGCAGCTTACGTCCGGGACAGGGCAACAATGAGCAGTTCTTC. Drawing the rest from reference TRBV7-6 and TRBJ2-1, the complete variable domain is GAGVSQSPRYKVTKRGQDVALRCDPISGHVSLYWYRQALGQGPEFLTYFNYEAQQDKSGLPNDRFSAERPEGSISTLTIQRTEQRDSAMYRCASSLRPGQGNNEQFFGPGTRLTVL.

This clonotype was seen a handful of times. The J gene is TRBJ2-5, the V gene TRBV28; possibly TRBD2 for D (5 bases). Germline V CDR1 and CDR2: MDHEN, SYDVKM. V lost 7 bases and J 2 bases, leaving 20 bases between the germline ends. The CDR3 runs 16 residues. CDR3: CASTSWGEGYQETQYF. The CDR3 DNA reads as TGTGCCAGCACTAGTTGGGGTGAGGGTTATCAAGAGACCCAGTACTTC.

This clonotype has just a few counts. The chain combines TRBV15 with TRBJ1-2; a possible D gene is TRBD1 (6 bases). Looked up from germline, CDR1 is LNHNV and CDR2 is YYDKDF (reference sequence). Between the trimmed V and J ends, which lost 5 bases and 3 bases, there was a span of 22 bases. The CDR3 is 17 amino acids. The CDR3 loop is CATSFGTPRELYYGYTF. In DNA form, the CDR3 reads TGTGCCACCAGCTTCGGGACACCTCGGGAACTCTACTATGGCTACACCTTC.

This clonotype was recorded at least ten times. The chain uses TRBV25-1 and TRBJ2-7; possible D gene TRBD2, 7 bases. The CDR3 is 13 residues long. CDR1 and CDR2 (germline): MGHDK, SYGVNS. V gave up 6 bases and J gave up 6 bases, with 15 bases separating them. The CDR3, as DNA: TGTGCCAGCAGCCGGACGGGGGGCCGCGAGCAGTACTTC. Protein product: CASSRTGGREQYF.

The rearrangement joins TRBV25-1 to TRBJ1-2; unclear D gene. V dropped 2 bases and J dropped 0 bases, with 4 bases sitting between them. Germline CDR1 reads MGHDK; CDR2 reads SYGVNS. The length of the CDR3 is 13 residues. CDR3 DNA sequence: TGTGCCAGCAGTGAACTTGCTAACTATGGCTACACCTTC. Translating it yields CASSELANYGYTF.

DNA for the CDR3: TGTGCCAGCAGCCCCCGCCGGGATATGAACACTGAAGCTTTCTTT. Its protein product is CASSPRRDMNTEAFF. The chain recombines TRBV7-8 with TRBJ1-1; D unclear. The CDR3 spans 15 residues. Germline CDR1 SGHVS, CDR2 FQNEAQ. Trimming stripped 5 bases from V and 0 bases from J, with 13 bases between.

This clonotype showed up many times. The V gene is TRBV6-4, the J gene TRBJ2-3; TRBD2 matches 12 bases. From germline, CDR1 is MRHNA and CDR2 SNTAGT. This CDR3 has 15 amino acids. V lost 4 bases and J lost 4; bases outside the gene matches: 3. Here the CDR3 DNA reads TGTGCCAGCAGTGCCGGGACTAGCGGGCCAGATACGCAGTATTTT. Its protein is CASSAGTSGPDTQYF.

V gene TRBV4-1 combines with J gene TRBJ1-1, with 7 bases aligning to TRBD1. Germline V gene data show CDR1 as MGHRA and CDR2 as YSYEKL. This CDR3 has 14 residues. The V segment lost 1 base and the J segment 8 bases; nucleotides outside the gene matches: 7. The DNA of the CDR3 is TGCGCCAGCAGCCAAGCAGGGGGAGAGGAGGAAGCTTTCTTT. This gives the protein CASSQAGGEEEAFF.

This clonotype was recorded a few times. The chain has TRBV20-1 and TRBJ2-7, with TRBD1 matching 8 bases. In germline, CDR1 is DFQATT, CDR2 SNEGSKA (reference sequence). The CDR3 runs 15 residues. The V gene end was trimmed by 2 bases and the J gene end by 3 bases; junction bases not matched to a gene: 9. This CDR3 is CSARPDRGSFYEQYV. The DNA of the CDR3 is TGCAGTGCTAGACCCGACAGGGGTTCTTTCTACGAGCAGTACGTC.

This clonotype has a count of ten or more. The chain has TRBV10-3 and TRBJ2-1; the match to TRBD2 covers 12 bases. The germline gives CDR1 ENHRY, CDR2 SYGVKD. The CDR3 runs to 19 residues. The V and J ends lost 1 base and 4 bases, in that order; junction bases with no gene match: 11. The CDR3 DNA reads as TGTGCCATCAGTGAGTTCCAGCAACCCCTAGCGGGGGGGTACAATGAGCAGTTCTTC. Translated, it gives CAISEFQQPLAGGYNEQFF.

This clonotype was detected only a few times. This chain joins TRBV5-1 and TRBJ1-3; no reliable D call. This CDR3 is built from 14 residues. The V and J ends lost 3 bases and 0 bases respectively, with 7 bases between them. From germline, CDR1 is SGHRS and CDR2 YFSETQ. The CDR3 spells CASSSPDSGNTIYF. CDR3 nucleotide sequence: TGCGCCAGCAGCTCGCCTGACTCTGGAAACACCATATATTTT.

This clonotype was seen only a few times. The rearrangement joins TRBV6-2 or TRBV6-3 to TRBJ2-5; 12 bases agree with TRBD2. This CDR3 has 14 residues. Germline CDR1 MNHEY, CDR2 SVGEGT. Unmatched junction bases numbered 3, after V lost 6 bases and J lost 4 bases. CDR3 sequence reads: CASSPTSGGETQYF. CDR3 bases: TGTGCCAGCAGCCCGACTAGCGGGGGAGAGACCCAGTACTTC.

V and J are TRBV4-3 and TRBJ2-2; TRBD1 matches at 10 bases. Germline CDR1 LGHNA, CDR2 YSLEER. The CDR3 totals 18 residues. With 3 bases clipped from V and 5 bases from J, the junction kept 12 bases outside the gene matches. For the CDR3, the DNA is TGCGCCAGCAGCCAGTTAAGCATGAGACAGGGGGCGACCGGGGAGCTGTTTTTT. Its translation is CASSQLSMRQGATGELFF.

The gene calls are TRBV6-5 and TRBJ2-3; D possibly matches TRBD1 or TRBD2 (5 bases each). Germline V gene lookup returns CDR1 MNHEY and CDR2 SVGAGI. CDR3 length: 14 residues. V dropped 3 bases and J dropped 4 bases, with 11 bases sitting between them. The CDR3 region is CASSYGQGPDTQYF. CDR3 nucleotide sequence: TGTGCCAGCAGTTATGGTCAGGGACCAGATACGCAGTATTTT.

The chain carries TRBV3-1 and TRBJ1-1; 11 nucleotides align to TRBD1. The CDR3 covers 15 residues. V gave up 4 bases and J gave up 7 bases; unmatched junction bases: 8. Germline V CDR1 and CDR2: LGHDT, YNNKEL (reference sequence). In nucleotides, the CDR3 is TGTGCCAGCAGCCCCACCGGGACAGGGGGAAATGAAGCTTTCTTT. This translates into CASSPTGTGGNEAFF. The variable domain in full, completed from reference TRBV3-1 and TRBJ1-1, reads DTAVSQTPKYLVTQMGNDKSIKCEQNLGHDTMYWYKQDSKKFLKIMFSYNNKELIINETVPNRFSPKSPDKAHLNLHINSLELGDSAVYFCASSPTGTGGNEAFFGQGTRLTVV.

This clonotype was detected many times. The chain employs TRBV10-3 and TRBJ2-1; TRBD2 matches 10 bases. V lost 11 bases and J lost 6; bases outside the gene matches: 13. The CDR3 is 15 amino acids. Germline V CDR1 and CDR2: ENHRY, SYGVKD. In nucleotides, the CDR3 is TGTGCCGCTAAGTCGCTAGCGGGGGCGCTCAATGAGCAGTTCTTC. This gives the protein CAAKSLAGALNEQFF.

The chain carries TRBV20-1 and TRBJ2-1; no definite D call. Trimming stripped 7 bases from V and 4 bases from J, with 17 bases between. Germline assignment: CDR1 DFQATT and CDR2 SNEGSKA (reference sequence). This CDR3 has 14 residues. The CDR3 bases are TGCAGTGTTAATATAGGCGGTTATTACAATGAGCAGTTCTTC. Its protein is CSVNIGGYYNEQFF.

A few counts support this clonotype. This chain connects TRBV2 to TRBJ1-2, with D hard to call. The V gene lost 4 bases and the J gene lost 4 bases, with 10 bases spanning the gap. The germline V gene encodes CDR1 SNHLY and CDR2 FYNNEI. The CDR3 has 13 residues. The CDR3 sequence is CASSGWTSYGYTF. CDR3 coding DNA: TGTGCCAGCAGTGGTTGGACGAGCTATGGCTACACCTTC. The full variable domain, rest sourced from reference TRBV2 and TRBJ1-2, is EPEVTQTPSHQVTQMGQEVILRCVPISNHLYFYWYRQILGQKVEFLVSFYNNEISEKSEIFDDQFSVERPDGSNFTLKIRSTKLEDSAMYFCASSGWTSYGYTFGSGTRLTVV.

This clonotype was seen ten or more times. The chain joins TRBV4-2 to TRBJ1-5; possible D gene TRBD1, 5 bases. This CDR3 spans 14 amino acids. The germline V and J ends were trimmed by 0 bases and 7 bases, with 10 bases remaining between them. Germline V CDR1 and CDR2: LGHNA, YNFKEQ. CDR3 bases: TGTGCCAGCAGCCAAGAGCAGGGAGACCAGCCCCAGCATTTT. It encodes CASSQEQGDQPQHF.

The V gene is TRBV4-1, the J gene TRBJ2-6; D not certain. The CDR3 is 17 amino acids. The germline CDR1 and CDR2 sequences are MGHRA and YSYEKL. Trimming took off 0 bases at V and 1 base at J, with 10 bases between the two ends. This CDR3 is CASSQEREVSGANVLTF. CDR3 sequence (DNA): TGCGCCAGCAGCCAAGAACGAGAGGTTTCTGGGGCCAACGTCCTGACTTTC.

The chain combines TRBV5-1 with TRBJ1-1, with 10 bases fitting TRBD1. This CDR3 region has 16 residues. Trimming removed 3 bases from V and 3 bases from J; junction bases left unmatched: 8. Germline assignment: CDR1 SGHRS and CDR2 YFSETQ. The CDR3 spells CASSSGQGDYYTEAFF. CDR3 coding DNA: TGCGCCAGCAGCTCAGGACAGGGGGATTACTACACTGAAGCTTTCTTT.

There are a few counts of this clonotype. The chain is built from TRBV6-5 and TRBJ2-7; no clear D gene. Germline V lookup: CDR1 MNHEY, CDR2 SVGAGI. This CDR3 has 14 amino acids. Trimming removed 3 bases from V and 5 bases from J, with 14 bases in between. The CDR3 protein is CASSYTKVIHEQYF. The CDR3 DNA is TGTGCCAGCAGTTATACGAAGGTGATCCACGAGCAGTACTTC.

The chain joins TRBV5-6 to TRBJ1-1; no reliable D call. The CDR3 is 15 amino acids. The germline V gene encodes CDR1 SGHDT and CDR2 YYEEEE. V was clipped by 0 bases and J by 4 bases, with 13 bases between them. CDR3 residues: CASSLVQWVGTEAFF. The CDR3 DNA reads TGTGCCAGCAGCTTGGTCCAGTGGGTCGGCACTGAAGCTTTCTTT.

This clonotype occurred a few times. The rearrangement links TRBV5-1 to TRBJ2-3; the match to TRBD2 covers 7 bases. CDR3 length: 17 amino acids. Germline lookup yields CDR1 SGHRS and CDR2 YFSETQ. V dropped 4 bases and J dropped 2; count of bases not matched to a gene: 13. CDR3 sequence (DNA): TGCGCCAGCAGCCCCACGGGATCGCGGGGGTCCACAGATACGCAGTATTTT. This sequence encodes CASSPTGSRGSTDTQYF.

This clonotype showed up just a few times. The rearrangement joins TRBV14 to TRBJ1-2, with unresolved D. The CDR3 totals 16 residues. Germline V gives CDR1 SGHDN, CDR2 FVKESK. V was trimmed by 0 bases and J by 0 bases, leaving 11 bases between them. CDR3 in amino acids: CASSQDRGSTNYGYTF. The CDR3, as DNA: TGTGCCAGCAGCCAAGATCGCGGGTCAACTAACTATGGCTACACCTTC. Using reference TRBV14 and TRBJ1-2 for the parts outside the CDR3, the full variable domain is EAGVTQFPSHSVIEKGQTVTLRCDPISGHDNLYWYRRVMGKEIKFLLHFVKESKQDESGMPNNRFLAERTGGTYSTLKVQPAELEDSGVYFCASSQDRGSTNYGYTFGSGTRLTVV.

This chain uses TRBV7-8 with TRBJ1-1, with a tentative D call TRBD1 (6 bases). The CDR3 length is 15 residues. Germline CDR1 is SGHVS and CDR2 is FQNEAQ. The V gene lost 7 bases and the J gene lost 5 bases, with 20 bases spanning the gap. This CDR3 is CASILEGGARTEAFF. The CDR3 region has the DNA TGTGCCAGCATTCTTGAGGGGGGGGCGCGGACTGAAGCTTTCTTT.

This clonotype was counted a few times. This chain connects TRBV7-9 to TRBJ1-2; weak D call: TRBD1 (6 bases). Trimming left V 3 bases short and J 8 bases short, with 13 bases between. CDR1 and CDR2 (germline): SEHNR, FQNEAQ (reference sequence). The CDR3 contains 13 residues. Here the CDR3 DNA reads TGTGCCAGCAGCTTTCGTCGGACAGCCGGCTACACCTTC. Its protein is CASSFRRTAGYTF. Filled out from reference TRBV7-9 and TRBJ1-2, the complete variable domain reads DTGVSQNPRHKITKRGQNVTFRCDPISEHNRLYWYRQTLGQGPEFLTYFQNEAQLEKSRLLSDRFSAERPKGSFSTLEIQRTEQGDSAMYLCASSFRRTAGYTFGSGTRLTVV.

The chain joins TRBV24-1 to TRBJ2-5; 7 bases are a match to TRBD1. With 0 bases clipped from V and 5 bases from J, the junction kept 5 bases outside the gene matches. Germline V lookup: CDR1 KGHDR, CDR2 SFDVKD. The CDR3 has 15 amino acids. CDR3 bases: TGTGCCACCAGTGATTTGACAGGGGTTGGGGAGACCCAGTACTTC. Translating gives CATSDLTGVGETQYF.